These 30 T cell receptor beta chains were all obtained from the same sample, sequenced in a study of cytomegalovirus exposure and HLA in healthy donors. Researchers ran the PCR with 60 Vbeta and 13 Jbeta primers. Using immunoSEQ multiplex PCR, the repertoire was profiled, and TCRdb retains in-frame clones only, with some absent. The table includes about 100,000 clones, around four fifths detected once. Sequencing was carried out using PBMCs. The receptor set was obtained from a man in his forties in good health and CMV-seropositive.

The chain links TRBV7-8 to TRBJ1-1; no clear D. The germline V gene has CDR1 SGHVS and CDR2 FQNEAQ. The length of the CDR3 is 16 residues. The germline V and J ends were trimmed by 0 bases and 3 bases, with 14 bases remaining between them. CDR3 sequence reads: CASSLAGFERDTEAFF. The CDR3 DNA sequence: TGTGCCAGCAGCTTAGCTGGATTTGAGCGGGACACTGAAGCTTTCTTT.

The V and J genes are TRBV4-3 and TRBJ2-5, with D maybe TRBD1 (5 bases). Trimming shortened V by 3 bases and J by 5 bases, and 13 bases separated the two germline ends. The V gene's germline CDR1 is LGHNA and CDR2 YSLEER. CDR3 length: 14 residues. CDR3 sequence: CASSHRVGEETQYF. The CDR3 DNA reads TGCGCCAGCAGCCACAGGGTAGGCGAGGAGACCCAGTACTTC.

This CDR3 is CASLLQGNTEAFF. DNA of the CDR3: TGTGCCAGCCTCTTACAGGGGAACACTGAAGCTTTCTTT. V usage is TRBV2 and J usage is TRBJ1-1, with D perhaps matching TRBD1 (6 bases). Germline V gene sequence: CDR1 SNHLY, CDR2 FYNNEI. With 8 bases removed from V and 1 base from J, the gap between germline ends came to 11 bases. CDR3 length: 13 residues.

The chain joins TRBV2 to TRBJ2-4; D remains ambiguous. The germline V and J ends were trimmed by 1 base and 8 bases, with 9 bases remaining between them. This CDR3 region has 13 residues. CDR1 SNHLY and CDR2 FYNNEI come from the germline V gene. CDR3 nucleotide sequence: TGTGCCAGCAGTGAAGGGCTAGAGGACATTCAGTACTTC. This codes for CASSEGLEDIQYF.

The genes are TRBV18 and TRBJ2-7; perhaps TRBD1 as D (5 bases). Between the trimmed V and J ends, which lost 0 bases and 2 bases, there was a span of 14 bases. The CDR3 is made up of 16 amino acids. Germline CDR1 KGHSH, CDR2 LQKENI. The DNA for the CDR3 is TGTGCCAGCTCACCACCTGACAGAACAGAGACCTACGAGCAGTACTTC. It yields the protein CASSPPDRTETYEQYF.

The V and J genes are TRBV9 and TRBJ2-1, with D hard to call. Germline-derived CDR1 and CDR2 are SGDLS and YYNGEE. Trimming left V 0 bases short and J 4 bases short, with 2 bases between. The CDR3 has 12 amino acids. CDR3 nucleotide sequence: TGTGCCAGCAGCGTAGCATACAATGAGCAGTTCTTC. Its protein is CASSVAYNEQFF.

The chain recombines TRBV28 with TRBJ2-3; 7 nucleotides align to TRBD1. The length of the CDR3 is 16 residues. V lost 0 bases, J lost 4 bases, and 7 bases stayed unmatched. Germline V gene data show CDR1 as MDHEN and CDR2 as SYDVKM. For the CDR3, the DNA is TGTGCCAGCAGTTTATGGGGGACAGCAGGCGCAGATACGCAGTATTTT. Its protein product is CASSLWGTAGADTQYF.

The chain employs TRBV2 and TRBJ2-1, with 13 nucleotides matching TRBD2. Losses at the gene ends were 1 base for V and 9 bases for J; bases not matched to a gene: 0. Germline CDR1 SNHLY, CDR2 FYNNEI. The length of the CDR3 is 14 residues. The CDR3 DNA follows: TGTGCCAGCAGTGAAGGACTAGCGGGGGGTGAGCAGTTCTTC. It encodes CASSEGLAGGEQFF.

The genes are TRBV6-4 and TRBJ2-3; 12 bases align to TRBD2. Germline V gene sequence: CDR1 MRHNA, CDR2 SNTAGT. The V and J ends lost 8 bases and 4 bases, in that order; junction bases with no gene match: 16. The CDR3 loop spans 18 amino acids. DNA of the CDR3: TGTGCCAGCTCCATCGGACTAGCGGGGACTCAGGGGGCAGATACGCAGTATTTT. It encodes CASSIGLAGTQGADTQYF.

The chain combines TRBV7-8 with TRBJ2-3, with TRBD2 matching over 13 bases. The CDR3 consists of 17 residues. V lost 5 bases, J lost 6 bases, and 11 bases stayed unmatched. CDR1 and CDR2 (germline): SGHVS, FQNEAQ. Here the CDR3 reads CASSPFLTSGRADTQYF. Written as DNA, the CDR3 is TGTGCCAGCAGCCCCTTTTTAACTAGCGGGAGGGCGGATACGCAGTATTTT.

This clone was picked up one time. CDR3 in DNA: TGTGCCAGCAGCTTCGCGGGGGCACAGGGGGGCACAGATACGCAGTATTTT. Translation gives CASSFAGAQGGTDTQYF. This chain connects TRBV7-2 to TRBJ2-3; maybe TRBD1 (8 bases). This CDR3 comprises 17 residues. Trimming took off 3 bases at V and 1 base at J, with 17 bases between the two ends. CDR1 is SGHTA and CDR2 is FQGNSA in the germline V gene.

V usage is TRBV5-3 and J usage is TRBJ2-1, with 10 nucleotides matching TRBD2. TRBV5-3 is reported as an ORF; its role is uncertain. This CDR3 contains 17 residues. V dropped 5 bases and J dropped 0; count of bases not matched to a gene: 8. CDR3 sequence: CARSPQAGGLSYNEQFF. CDR3 sequence (DNA): TGTGCCAGAAGTCCTCAAGCGGGGGGGCTCTCCTACAATGAGCAGTTCTTC.

The V gene is TRBV6-1, the J gene TRBJ2-5, with 12 bases identical to TRBD2. V was clipped by 4 bases and J by 3 bases; unmatched bases: 3. CDR3 length: 15 residues. The germline CDR1 and CDR2 sequences are MNHNS and SASEGT. The CDR3 spells CASSALAGGKETQYF. CDR3 in DNA: TGTGCCAGCAGTGCCCTAGCGGGGGGGAAAGAGACCCAGTACTTC.

The chain joins TRBV9 to TRBJ2-5, with D uncertain. The CDR3 loop spans 13 amino acids. V shed 3 bases and J shed 5 bases, with 11 bases lying between them. The germline V gene encodes CDR1 SGDLS and CDR2 YYNGEE. As DNA, the CDR3 is TGTGCCAGCAGCGCCGCCCCCCGGGAGACCCAGTACTTC. It codes for CASSAAPRETQYF.

This chain uses TRBV7-9 with TRBJ2-3; 13 nucleotides align to TRBD2. Germline V gene data show CDR1 as SEHNR and CDR2 as FQNEAQ (reference sequence). CDR3 size: 17 residues. V was clipped by 5 bases and J by 0 bases; unmatched bases: 5. In nucleotides, the CDR3 is TGTGCCAGCAGCAGGACTAGCGGGGGCCTTAGCACAGATACGCAGTATTTT. It is translated as CASSRTSGGLSTDTQYF.

CDR3 residues: CASSKKQKANYGYTF. CDR3 DNA sequence: TGTGCCAGCAGCAAAAAACAGAAAGCTAACTATGGCTACACCTTC. This sequence joins TRBV21-1 and TRBJ1-2; the table's D call, TRBD1, was not checked against the DNA. TRBV21-1 is tagged as a pseudogene. The CDR3 is 15 amino acids.

The rearrangement joins TRBV28 to TRBJ2-7; D may be TRBD1 (6 bases). V gave up 6 bases and J gave up 6 bases, with 12 bases separating them. Germline-derived CDR1 and CDR2 are MDHEN and SYDVKM. The CDR3 spans 12 residues. Here the CDR3 DNA reads TGTGCCAGCAGCCGAACAGGGCGCGAGCAGTACTTC. This codes for CASSRTGREQYF.

The V call is TRBV29-1, the J call TRBJ1-4; 7 positions match TRBD1. The trim removed 6 bases at V and 8 bases at J, leaving 9 bases unmatched. CDR1 and CDR2 from the germline V gene are SQVTM and ANQGSEA. The CDR3 extends over 13 amino acids. In DNA form, the CDR3 reads TGCAGCGTGGCAGGACAGGTGGAGGAAAAACTGTTTTTT. Encoded protein: CSVAGQVEEKLFF.

This clone was seen a handful of times. The rearrangement joins TRBV5-1 to TRBJ2-2, with D perhaps matching TRBD1 (6 bases). The length of the CDR3 is 13 residues. The V gene lost 8 bases and the J gene lost 1 base, with 9 bases spanning the gap. CDR1 is SGHRS, CDR2 YFSETQ, per germline. CDR3 sequence: CASRTENTGELFF. CDR3 DNA: TGCGCCAGTAGGACAGAGAACACCGGGGAGCTGTTTTTT.

The rearrangement uses TRBV10-2 and TRBJ2-7; 7 bases match TRBD1. J gave up 6 bases and V 5 bases, and 7 bases lay outside the gene matches. This CDR3 is built from 13 residues. The germline CDR1 and CDR2 sequences are WSHSY and SAAADI. The CDR3 DNA follows: TGCGCCAGCAGTCGGGACAGATCAAGCGAGCAGTACTTC. Amino acid sequence: CASSRDRSSEQYF.

The chain has TRBV4-1 and TRBJ2-7; TRBD1 matches 10 bases. This CDR3 is 14 amino acids long. From germline, CDR1 is MGHRA and CDR2 YSYEKL. The ends lost 4 bases at V and 4 bases at J; junction bases unmatched: 4. The CDR3 nucleotides are TGCGCCAGCAGCCTCGGGACAGGGGAGTACGAGCAGTACTTC. Its protein product is CASSLGTGEYEQYF.

The gene calls are TRBV7-9 and TRBJ1-5; tentatively, D is TRBD1 (6 bases). V lost 1 base, J lost 1 base, and 8 bases lay in between. Germline V gene sequence: CDR1 SEHNR, CDR2 FQNEAQ (reference sequence). This CDR3 region has 15 residues. The CDR3 is CASSLEQGSNQPQHF. The CDR3 nucleotides are TGTGCCAGCAGCTTAGAACAGGGAAGCAATCAGCCCCAGCATTTT.

This chain joins TRBV2 and TRBJ2-3; a weak D match, TRBD2 (5 bases). Germline CDR1 is SNHLY and CDR2 is FYNNEI. Between the trimmed V and J ends, which lost 6 bases and 0 bases, there was a span of 16 bases. This CDR3 is built from 16 residues. The CDR3 loop reads CASSRGGPVSTDTQYF. The CDR3 bases are TGTGCCAGCAGCCGAGGAGGTCCGGTGAGCACAGATACGCAGTATTTT. Full variable domain (rest looked up from reference TRBV2 and TRBJ2-3): EPEVTQTPSHQVTQMGQEVILRCVPISNHLYFYWYRQILGQKVEFLVSFYNNEISEKSEIFDDQFSVERPDGSNFTLKIRSTKLEDSAMYFCASSRGGPVSTDTQYFGPGTRLTVL.

The rearrangement links TRBV6-4 to TRBJ2-1; TRBD2 aligns across 13 bases. Per the germline V gene, CDR1 is MRHNA and CDR2 is SNTAGT. The CDR3 has 15 amino acids. The ends lost 4 bases at V and 9 bases at J; junction bases unmatched: 6. The CDR3 sequence: CASSGALAGGIEQFF. CDR3 in DNA: TGTGCCAGCAGTGGGGCACTAGCGGGAGGGATTGAGCAGTTCTTC.

The gene calls are TRBV15 and TRBJ1-3, with TRBD1 as a possible D gene (6 bases). The CDR3 has 15 amino acids. Deletions cut 0 bases from V and 7 bases from J, with 13 bases between. Looked up from germline, CDR1 is LNHNV and CDR2 is YYDKDF (reference sequence). The CDR3 nucleotides read TGTGCCACCAGCAGAGACATGACAGGTGGTAACACCATATATTTT. Its translation is CATSRDMTGGNTIYF.

In its sample, this clone was seen a few times. V gene TRBV7-9 combines with J gene TRBJ2-1; D is perhaps TRBD2 (6 bases). The CDR3 has 17 residues. Trimming took off 2 bases at V and 2 bases at J, with 16 bases between the two ends. The germline V gene has CDR1 SEHNR and CDR2 FQNEAQ (reference sequence). CDR3 sequence: CASSLMGGEGPYNEQFF. The CDR3 DNA follows: TGTGCCAGCAGCTTAATGGGGGGAGAGGGGCCCTACAATGAGCAGTTCTTC. Using reference TRBV7-9 and TRBJ2-1 for the parts outside the CDR3, the full variable domain is DTGVSQNPRHKITKRGQNVTFRCDPISEHNRLYWYRQTLGQGPEFLTYFQNEAQLEKSRLLSDRFSAERPKGSFSTLEIQRTEQGDSAMYLCASSLMGGEGPYNEQFFGPGTRLTVL.

The chain joins TRBV19 to TRBJ2-2; D is perhaps TRBD1 (6 bases). The germline V gene has CDR1 LNHDA and CDR2 SQIVND (reference sequence). This CDR3 region has 16 residues. Trimming removed 9 bases at V and 5 bases at J, with 22 bases between. CDR3 loop: CASRGTGTTKTGELFF. CDR3 sequence (DNA): TGTGCCAGCCGGGGTACCGGGACAACTAAAACCGGGGAGCTGTTTTTT.

The chain uses TRBV7-9 and TRBJ2-7; D is possibly TRBD1 (6 bases). The CDR3 is made up of 12 amino acids. CDR1 is SEHNR and CDR2 is FQNEAQ in the germline V gene (reference sequence). V shed 5 bases and J shed 3 bases, with 8 bases lying between them. CDR3 coding DNA: TGTGCCAGCAGCCAGGACAGCTACGAGCAGTACTTC. This encodes CASSQDSYEQYF.

V is TRBV7-9 and J is TRBJ1-2; 7 nucleotides match TRBD1. The germline gives CDR1 SEHNR, CDR2 FQNEAQ (reference sequence). V lost 5 bases to trimming and J lost 2 bases; unmatched junction nucleotides: 14. CDR3 length equals 17 residues. CDR3 in DNA: TGTGCCAGCAGCCCACAGCGATTAGGGACAGTCAACTATGGCTACACCTTC. Its translation: CASSPQRLGTVNYGYTF.

V is TRBV21-1 and J is TRBJ2-5; the listed D gene, TRBD2, was not tested against the DNA. TRBV21-1 is termed a pseudogene. This CDR3 has 16 amino acids. CDR3 amino acids: CASSQTGRGGEETQYF. CDR3 in DNA: TGTGCCAGCAGCCAGACCGGACGGGGCGGGGAAGAGACCCAGTACTTC.